This TCR beta chain was sequenced during a study of cytomegalovirus exposure and HLA in healthy donors. In the study overall: The roughly 120 validation repertoires matched the approximately 700 first-cohort repertoires in platform, a later analysis reported.

The CDR3 totals 19 residues. The J segment lost 7 bases and the V segment lost 3 bases, leaving 16 bases of the junction unmatched. The V gene's germline CDR1 is GTSNPN and CDR2 SVGIG (reference sequence). The donors were part of the validation cohort, which consisted of about 120 subjects and was separate from the first cohort of under 850 subjects. As regards this clone: Its antigen remains unidentified.

Study outcomes and limitations: Rare sequences made up most TCRs, while some public TCRs were found in many donors. Overall, approximately 150 TCR beta chains were annotated as cytomegalovirus-associated.

The data were produced by immunoSEQ multiplex PCR, yet TCRdb's version contains in-frame clones alone and is incomplete. The sample comprises 130,000 to 150,000 clones, 90% to 95% of which are singletons, and 0.6% to 0.8% rests with the top ten. The chain is built from TRBV30 and TRBJ2-1; TRBD2 aligns across 15 bases. The sequence was collected from a man between 18 and 29 years old in good health and CMV-seronegative. The sample was PBMCs. The CDR3, as DNA: TGTGCCTGGAGCGCACCCCTAGGGACTAGCGGGAGGACTATTAATGAGCAGTTCTTC. Its protein is CAWSAPLGTSGRTINEQFF.